The 6 T cell receptor beta chains below were found in one sample sequenced in a study of shared clonotypes between healthy human individuals. Data came from immunoSEQ multiplex PCR; TCRdb stores just in-frame clones and leaves some out. The repertoire holds 2.5 million or so clones, around 90% seen once, with around 0.15% in the top ten. Sequenced: naive CD4+ T cells sorted from blood. Subset here: CD45RA+ positively selected. The receptors were gathered from a man aged 18 to 29 in good health.

The chain is built from TRBV30 and TRBJ1-5, with a weak D call TRBD1 (5 bases). Trimming pared 2 bases from V and 4 bases from J, leaving 15 bases between. Per germline, CDR1 GTSNPN and CDR2 SVGIG (reference sequence). The CDR3 is made up of 15 amino acids. The CDR3 sequence: CAWSRPGTVNQPQHF. For the CDR3, the DNA is TGTGCCTGGAGTCGTCCCGGGACGGTGAATCAGCCCCAGCATTTT.

CDR3 region: CASLDLQETQYF. Written as DNA, the CDR3 is TGTGCCAGCCTCGACCTTCAGGAGACCCAGTACTTC. This chain joins TRBV11-2 and TRBJ2-5, with D hard to call. V dropped 8 bases and J dropped 5 bases, with 12 bases sitting between them. Germline CDR1 reads SGHAT; CDR2 reads FQNNGV. The CDR3 is 12 amino acids.

The chain employs TRBV28 and TRBJ2-7; D may be TRBD1 or TRBD2 (5 bases each). The germline V gene encodes CDR1 MDHEN and CDR2 SYDVKM. CDR3 length equals 17 residues. V lost 5 bases, J lost 3 bases, and 23 bases lay in between. CDR3 residues: CASSPYPRAPEGYEQYF. The CDR3 region has the DNA TGTGCCAGCAGTCCCTACCCCAGGGCCCCCGAGGGCTACGAGCAGTACTTC.

CDR3 nucleotide sequence: TGTGCCAGCACAACGACAGGTGCTAACTATGGCTACACCTTC. Translated, it gives CASTTTGANYGYTF. This rearrangement joins TRBV18 to TRBJ1-2; weak D call: TRBD1 (6 bases). The CDR3 spans 14 residues. Germline V gene data show CDR1 as KGHSH and CDR2 as LQKENI. The V gene lost 8 bases and the J gene lost 0 bases, with 13 bases spanning the gap.

A note on this clone: Additional DNA sequences in this sample encode the identical CDR3. The chain has TRBV6-5 and TRBJ2-2; 8 bases fit TRBD2. The CDR3 is 16 amino acids. Germline-derived CDR1 and CDR2 are MNHEY and SVGAGI. The junction had 4 bases not matched to a gene; V was cut back by 0 bases and J by 4 bases. CDR3: CASSYSGTSGTGELFF. The CDR3 nucleotides read TGTGCCAGCAGTTACTCTGGCACTAGCGGCACCGGGGAGCTGTTTTTT.

The chain has TRBV19 and TRBJ2-1; maybe TRBD2 (6 bases). Germline assignment: CDR1 LNHDA and CDR2 SQIVND (reference sequence). The CDR3 spans 16 residues. Trimming shortened V by 9 bases and J by 0 bases, and 18 bases separated the two germline ends. CDR3 DNA sequence: TGTGCCAGCCAAAAGGGGCTAGCGAGCTCCTACAATGAGCAGTTCTTC. Translating it yields CASQKGLASSYNEQFF.